This T cell receptor beta chain was identified during a study of cytomegalovirus exposure and HLA in healthy donors. Both 60 Vbeta primers and 13 Jbeta primers went into the PCR. Authors' analysis steps: Around 9.9 million shared chains were among the 60 million to 80 million unique TCR beta chains that a later analysis counted. Produced via immunoSEQ multiplex PCR; TCRdb's table is partial and in-frame only. The D gene and trimming were derived from the DNA, and the V and J assignments and clone size from that table. The table lists approximately 110,000 clones, roughly 72% of them singletons. A few counts support this clone. Sequencing used PBMCs. The TCR sequence derives from a woman between 35 and 50 years old in good health and CMV-seropositive.

CDR3 DNA sequence: TGTGCCAGCTCACCTGGCACAAATTCACCCCTCCACTTT. The encoded protein is CASSPGTNSPLHF. The rearrangement uses TRBV18 and TRBJ1-6; D not certain. Germline CDR1 and CDR2: KGHSH and LQKENI. The CDR3 sequence is 13 residues long. V gave up 3 bases and J gave up 7 bases, with 7 bases separating them.